This TCR beta chain is drawn from a study of blood T cell repertoires in COVID-19. Study overall: The cDNA or gDNA used as material had been derived from T cells, B-cell-depleted T cells, or PBMCs.

Germline loops: CDR1 LGHDT, CDR2 YNNKEL (reference sequence). The V and J ends lost 4 bases and 8 bases, in that order; junction bases with no gene match: 4. There are 13 residues in the CDR3. As processed by the authors: Nucleated cell counts were estimated from reference gene primer amplification. The protocol was immunoSEQ multiplex PCR, while the TCRdb copy is restricted to in-frame clones and leaves out a portion. V and J calls plus clone size are reproduced from that table; the DNA served to infer D and trimming. The sample carries around 120,000 clones, less than 90% recorded once. The TCR sequence derives from a man aged 25 to 45 with acute or convalescent COVID-19. Sequencing input: peripheral blood. The rearrangement joins TRBV3-1 (or the pseudogene TRBV3-2) to TRBJ2-1, with TRBD2 matching over 8 bases. Here the CDR3 reads CASSRRGVDEQFF. The CDR3 DNA reads as TGTGCCAGCAGCCGGCGGGGGGTCGATGAGCAGTTCTTC.